What follows are 10 T cell receptor beta chains derived from one specimen sequenced in a study of T-cell reconstitution after alpha-beta-depleted transplantation in children. It was with unique molecular identifiers that the TCRbeta library was prepared. TCRdb re-derived calls from the PCR reads in MiXCR, one entry per CDR3 protein. Among about 980,000 distinct CDR3 sequences listed, under 30% were seen once. The specimen comprised PBMCs, mostly from graft donor cells, sampled 360 days after TCRalphabeta/CD19-depleted stem cell transplant. The receptors here all came from a boy under two years old who had a stem cell transplant for SCID, so the T cells may come from the graft donor.

Many counts were recorded for this clonotype. V gene TRBV27 combines with J gene TRBJ2-2; D not certain. Germline-derived CDR1 and CDR2 are MNHEY and SMNVEV (reference sequence). The CDR3 length is 12 residues. Trimming left V 3 bases short and J 8 bases short, with 7 bases between. This chain's CDR3 is CASSFFGGELFF. The CDR3 nucleotides read TGTGCCAGCAGTTTCTTTGGTGGGGAGCTGTTTTTT.

CDR3 sequence reads: CASSYSIAGGYTGELFF. For the CDR3, the DNA is TGTGCCAGCAGTTACTCTATAGCGGGGGGTTACACCGGGGAGCTGTTTTTT. V gene TRBV6-5 combines with J gene TRBJ2-2; 10 bases align to TRBD2. The V segment lost 0 bases and the J segment 3 bases; nucleotides outside the gene matches: 4. CDR3 length: 17 amino acids. CDR1 MNHEY and CDR2 SVGAGI come from the germline V gene.

This clonotype came up many times. The chain employs TRBV5-6 and TRBJ2-3; D is unclear. In germline, CDR1 is SGHDT, CDR2 YYEEEE. Trimming pared 0 bases from V and 2 bases from J, leaving 10 bases between. CDR3 length: 15 residues. The CDR3 nucleotides are TGTGCCAGCAGCTTGGTCTTCGCTCCCACAGATACGCAGTATTTT. Translating gives CASSLVFAPTDTQYF.

The sample holds a few counts of this clonotype. V is TRBV20-1 and J is TRBJ2-1; D not certain. CDR3 length: 15 amino acids. From germline, CDR1 is DFQATT and CDR2 SNEGSKA (reference sequence). The ends were cut back, 2 bases at V and 0 bases at J, with 11 bases in the middle. The CDR3 DNA follows: TGCAGTGCTAGACATGGGCCTAGCTCCTACAATGAGCAGTTCTTC. Amino acid sequence: CSARHGPSSYNEQFF.

The sample holds a few counts of this clonotype. V usage is TRBV7-3 and J usage is TRBJ1-1; D not resolved. Germline CDR1 reads SGHTA; CDR2 reads FQGTGA. V was trimmed by 6 bases and J by 0 bases, leaving 8 bases between them. This CDR3 region has 13 residues. In DNA form, the CDR3 reads TGTGCCAGCAGACGGGAGGTGAACACTGAAGCTTTCTTT. It translates to CASRREVNTEAFF.

This clonotype was seen a handful of times. This sequence joins TRBV27 and TRBJ2-7; a possible D gene is TRBD2 (6 bases). With 5 bases removed from V and 2 bases from J, the gap between germline ends came to 19 bases. The length of the CDR3 is 16 residues. CDR1 is MNHEY and CDR2 is SMNVEV in the germline V gene (reference sequence). CDR3 region: CASSPPGLIGPYEQYF. The CDR3 DNA reads as TGTGCCAGCAGTCCCCCGGGACTTATCGGCCCCTACGAGCAGTACTTC.

A single count supports this clonotype. A read error may explain this, as a much larger clone is one base away. V and J are TRBV24-1 and TRBJ2-1, with 7 bases fitting TRBD2. The germline CDR1 and CDR2 sequences are KGHDR and SFDVKD. Trimming at V came to 3 bases and at J to 0 bases, leaving 4 bases not matched to a gene. This CDR3 contains 16 residues. In DNA, the CDR3 is TGTGCCACCAGTGATCTCGCTAGCGGCTCCTACAATGAGCAGTTCTTC. Its protein is CATSDLASGSYNEQFF.

V gene TRBV5-1 combines with J gene TRBJ2-7, with unresolved D. Deletions cut 0 bases from V and 2 bases from J, with 12 bases between. The CDR3 extends over 15 amino acids. From germline, CDR1 is SGHRS and CDR2 YFSETQ. CDR3 bases: TGCGCCAGCAGCTTGGTGCCCATACGGGCCTACGAGCAGTACTTC. This translates into CASSLVPIRAYEQYF.

This clonotype was recorded at least ten times. The chain employs TRBV12-3 or TRBV12-4 and TRBJ2-7; D gene uncertain. The V end lost 2 bases, the J end lost 3 bases, and 8 bases lay between the germline ends. This CDR3 is 13 amino acids long. The CDR3 reads CASSLSGYYEQYF. The CDR3 nucleotides read TGTGCCAGCAGTTTATCAGGTTACTACGAGCAGTACTTC.

This clonotype turned up a few times. V usage is TRBV7-9 and J usage is TRBJ2-2; D perhaps matches TRBD2 (5 bases). The CDR3 is made up of 16 amino acids. Germline CDR1 is SEHNR and CDR2 is FQNEAQ (reference sequence). Between the trimmed V and J ends, which lost 5 bases and 4 bases, there was a span of 17 bases. The CDR3: CASSRRERWGTGELFF. CDR3 bases: TGTGCCAGCAGCCGTAGGGAGCGGTGGGGCACCGGGGAGCTGTTTTTT.